The 31 T cell receptor beta chains presented below share a single source sample, sequenced in a study of shared clonotypes between healthy human individuals. CD45RO-negative CD8 cells positively selected for CCR7 made up the naive population, which excluded terminally differentiated effector memory CD45RA+ cells. TCRdb keeps only in-frame clones here, not all; method: immunoSEQ multiplex PCR. The data show some 2,100,000 clones, roughly 91% seen once. Sequencing used naive CD8+ T cells from PBMCs. These receptors were taken from a man younger than 35 in good health. Some clones in this sample may be carry-over from other donors' samples.

The chain is built from TRBV9 and TRBJ2-1; perhaps D is TRBD1 or TRBD2 (5 bases each). The V end lost 3 bases, the J end lost 3 bases, and 16 bases lay between the germline ends. There are 16 residues in the CDR3. CDR1 is SGDLS, CDR2 YYNGEE, per germline. CDR3 sequence reads: CASSARLGEFYNEQFF. For the CDR3, the DNA is TGTGCCAGCAGCGCGAGGTTGGGGGAGTTCTACAATGAGCAGTTCTTC.

This rearrangement joins TRBV6-1 to TRBJ2-5, with 12 bases that match TRBD2. The better agreement between TRBJ2-7 and the DNA end casts doubt on the J call. CDR1 is MNHNS and CDR2 is SASEGT in the germline V gene. CDR3 length: 15 residues. CDR3 nucleotide sequence: TGTGCCAGCAGCAACCCGGGACTAGCGGGCTACGAGCAGTACTTC. It is translated as CASSNPGLAGYEQYF.

The chain joins TRBV7-9 to TRBJ2-2; D tentatively fits TRBD1 or TRBD2 (7 bases each). Germline V CDR1 and CDR2: SEHNR, FQNEAQ (reference sequence). CDR3 length equals 17 residues. V was trimmed by 1 base and J by 3 bases, leaving 15 bases between them. This CDR3 is CASSLGRGGPYTGELFF. The CDR3 nucleotides are TGTGCCAGCAGCTTAGGCAGGGGGGGCCCCTACACCGGGGAGCTGTTTTTT.

A note on this clone: This CDR3 is also generated by other DNA sequences in the sample. The V and J genes are TRBV20-1 and TRBJ2-7; no definite D call. The CDR3 is 11 residues long. Trimming removed 1 base at V and 4 bases at J, with 5 bases between. Germline V gene lookup returns CDR1 DFQATT and CDR2 SNEGSKA (reference sequence). CDR3 bases: TGCAGTGCTAGAGGTGGTTACGAGCAGTACTTC. Its protein product is CSARGGYEQYF.

This sequence joins TRBV7-3 and TRBJ1-5, with no clear D. This CDR3 region has 12 residues. CDR1 and CDR2 (germline): SGHTA, FQGTGA. The V end was cut by 5 bases, the J end by 4 bases, with 6 bases between. CDR3 sequence reads: CASSASNQPQHF. CDR3 DNA sequence: TGTGCCAGCAGCGCGAGTAATCAGCCCCAGCATTTT.

The chain employs TRBV6-5 and TRBJ1-2, with TRBD1 matching 9 bases. Germline V gene data show CDR1 as MNHEY and CDR2 as SVGAGI. After removal of 6 bases from V and 6 bases from J, the junction contained 5 bases not matched to a gene. This CDR3 has 13 amino acids. The CDR3 nucleotides are TGTGCCAGCAGGACCGGGACAGGGCATGGCTACACCTTC. As protein: CASRTGTGHGYTF.

This chain connects TRBV27 to TRBJ1-6; D gene unclear. V lost 2 bases, J lost 6 bases, and 8 bases lay in between. CDR3 length: 14 residues. Germline V gene sequence: CDR1 MNHEY, CDR2 SMNVEV (reference sequence). The CDR3 sequence is CASSLVQSNSPLHF. For the CDR3, the DNA is TGTGCCAGCAGTTTAGTACAGAGTAATTCACCCCTCCACTTT.

This clone is a singleton in its sample. V is TRBV15 and J is TRBJ1-2; 12 positions agree with TRBD1. J was trimmed by 8 bases and V by 0 bases; bases with no gene match: 16. Per germline, CDR1 LNHNV and CDR2 YYDKDF (reference sequence). CDR3 length: 19 amino acids. CDR3 sequence: CATSRDLASRGTGGEGYTF. CDR3 nucleotides: TGTGCCACCAGCAGAGATCTCGCCTCAAGAGGGACAGGGGGCGAAGGCTACACCTTC.

This clone turned up a few times. This chain uses TRBV7-2 with TRBJ2-3; possibly TRBD1 or TRBD2 for D (5 bases each). CDR3 length: 14 residues. The germline gives CDR1 SGHTA, CDR2 FQGNSA. V gave up 4 bases and J gave up 2 bases, with 10 bases separating them. CDR3 nucleotides: TGTGCCAGCAGCTCCGGGGCTTACACAGATACGCAGTATTTT. It codes for CASSSGAYTDTQYF.

The chain combines TRBV29-1 with TRBJ1-2; D is undetermined. V was trimmed by 6 bases and J by 4 bases, leaving 15 bases between them. Looked up from germline, CDR1 is SQVTM and CDR2 is ANQGSEA. The CDR3 sequence is 13 residues long. CDR3 sequence reads: CSVPQTDAYGYTF. CDR3 nucleotide sequence: TGCAGCGTCCCACAAACAGATGCCTATGGCTACACCTTC.

A remark on this clone: Other DNA sequences in the sample encode the same CDR3. V usage is TRBV28 and J usage is TRBJ2-7; D is possibly TRBD1 (6 bases). The CDR3 consists of 14 residues. V gave up 3 bases and J gave up 2 bases, with 11 bases separating them. Per the germline V gene, CDR1 is MDHEN and CDR2 is SYDVKM. CDR3 in DNA: TGTGCCAGCAGTTTGCAGGGGTTTACCTACGAGCAGTACTTC. Protein product: CASSLQGFTYEQYF.

This chain uses TRBV13 with TRBJ2-7; D tentatively fits TRBD1 or TRBD2 (5 bases each). CDR1 and CDR2 (germline): PRHDT, FYEKMQ (reference sequence). The CDR3 extends over 14 amino acids. V gave up 0 bases and J gave up 5 bases, with 11 bases separating them. The CDR3 sequence is CASSLGSRGHEQYF. The CDR3 DNA follows: TGTGCCAGCAGCTTAGGATCGAGGGGTCACGAGCAGTACTTC.

This clone was recorded once. The V gene is TRBV10-3, the J gene TRBJ2-7; 7 bases are shared with TRBD2. Germline CDR1 reads ENHRY; CDR2 reads SYGVKD. J gave up 3 bases and V 1 base, and 0 bases lay outside the gene matches. CDR3 size: 13 residues. This CDR3 reads CAISEWTSYEQYF. The CDR3, as DNA: TGTGCCATCAGTGAGTGGACTAGCTACGAGCAGTACTTC.

The J gene is TRBJ2-7, the V gene TRBV6-5, with 8 bases fitting TRBD2. V lost 0 bases, J lost 2 bases, and 3 bases stayed unmatched. Per the germline V gene, CDR1 is MNHEY and CDR2 is SVGAGI. The CDR3 spans 15 residues. This CDR3 reads CASSYSTSETYEQYF. CDR3 DNA sequence: TGTGCCAGCAGTTACTCGACTAGCGAGACCTACGAGCAGTACTTC.

V is TRBV4-3 and J is TRBJ2-3; a possible D gene is TRBD1 (5 bases). Between the trimmed V and J ends, which lost 0 bases and 3 bases, there was a span of 22 bases. The length of the CDR3 is 19 residues. CDR1 is LGHNA, CDR2 YSLEER, per germline. The CDR3 loop is CASSQDSPLRVGYTDTQYF. The CDR3 bases are TGCGCCAGCAGCCAAGATTCCCCCCTCAGGGTTGGGTATACAGATACGCAGTATTTT.

The chain couples TRBV2 to TRBJ2-7; 10 nucleotides match TRBD1. J lost 4 bases, V lost 5 bases, and 8 bases had no gene match. CDR1 is SNHLY and CDR2 is FYNNEI in the germline V gene. The CDR3 runs 15 residues. CDR3 sequence (DNA): TGTGCCAGCAGTTCCCGGGACAGGGGTCTATACGAGCAGTACTTC. Its translation: CASSSRDRGLYEQYF.

The chain uses TRBV4-1 and TRBJ2-5; 11 bases agree with TRBD2. The CDR3 has 16 amino acids. Germline trimming cut 5 bases from V and 1 base from J; bases unmatched to any gene: 6. Germline V gene sequence: CDR1 MGHRA, CDR2 YSYEKL. The CDR3 bases are TGCGCCAGCAGCGATAGGACTAGCGGGTTCCAAGAGACCCAGTACTTC. It specifies CASSDRTSGFQETQYF.

In nucleotides, the CDR3 is TGTGCCAGCAGCGGGGGACCGAAGGGCGGAGGGGTCTACGAGCAGTACTTC. Its translation: CASSGGPKGGGVYEQYF. The V gene is TRBV7-9, the J gene TRBJ2-7; tentative D call: TRBD2 (6 bases). V dropped 5 bases and J dropped 3 bases, with 23 bases sitting between them. CDR1 SEHNR and CDR2 FQNEAQ come from the germline V gene (reference sequence). This CDR3 contains 17 residues.

The rearrangement joins TRBV9 to TRBJ2-5; 11 nucleotides align to TRBD1. The J segment lost 3 bases and the V segment lost 3 bases, leaving 7 bases of the junction unmatched. Per the germline V gene, CDR1 is SGDLS and CDR2 is YYNGEE. This CDR3 region has 16 residues. The CDR3 nucleotides read TGTGCCAGCAGCGAAAACCGGGACAGGGGGGAAGAGACCCAGTACTTC. It codes for CASSENRDRGEETQYF.

The chain employs TRBV6-5 and TRBJ2-1, with D perhaps TRBD2 (8 bases). In germline, CDR1 is MNHEY, CDR2 SVGAGI. The CDR3 extends over 15 amino acids. Trimming took 5 bases from V and 8 from J, leaving 19 bases between them. CDR3 sequence (DNA): TGTGCCAGCAGTCATTCCGGGACAGCGGGAGATGAGCAGTTCTTC. Amino acid sequence: CASSHSGTAGDEQFF.

This chain uses TRBV6-1 with TRBJ1-5; D unclear. The CDR3 is 16 amino acids. V was trimmed by 1 base and J by 3 bases, leaving 13 bases between them. The germline V gene has CDR1 MNHNS and CDR2 SASEGT. The CDR3 region is CASSEEVGGINQPQHF. In DNA form, the CDR3 reads TGTGCCAGCAGTGAAGAGGTGGGCGGAATCAATCAGCCCCAGCATTTT.

The chain is built from TRBV7-6 and TRBJ2-1; 9 bases match TRBD2. Germline-derived CDR1 and CDR2 are SGHVS and FNYEAQ. Trimming cost V 1 base and J 8 bases; bases outside gene matches: 15. CDR3 length: 18 residues. The CDR3 DNA is TGTGCCAGCAGCTTAGAGGGTTGGCGGGAGGGAGGAAAGGATGAGCAGTTCTTC. Encoded protein: CASSLEGWREGGKDEQFF.

V gene TRBV7-2 combines with J gene TRBJ2-1; the match to TRBD2 covers 8 bases. CDR1 is SGHTA, CDR2 FQGNSA, per germline. The junction had 4 bases not matched to a gene; V was cut back by 1 base and J by 8 bases. The CDR3 runs 14 residues. CDR3 in DNA: TGTGCCAGCAGCTTAGGGACTAGCTGGGATGAGCAGTTCTTC. Protein: CASSLGTSWDEQFF.

V gene TRBV19 combines with J gene TRBJ1-1; D not certain. Germline assignment: CDR1 LNHDA and CDR2 SQIVND (reference sequence). Trimming shortened V by 3 bases and J by 4 bases, and 12 bases separated the two germline ends. This CDR3 is built from 14 residues. The CDR3 reads CASSIVGWTTEAFF. The DNA of the CDR3 is TGTGCCAGTAGTATTGTAGGGTGGACCACTGAAGCTTTCTTT.

V and J are TRBV5-1 and TRBJ2-5; D unclear. The CDR3 covers 13 residues. Germline-derived CDR1 and CDR2 are SGHRS and YFSETQ. The V end was cut by 5 bases, the J end by 5 bases, with 13 bases between. The CDR3 DNA reads TGCGCCAGCAGTTTGTGGGTAGGGGAGACCCAGTACTTC. Its protein product is CASSLWVGETQYF.

The table lists this clone with a count of one. Within the sample, other DNA sequences also encode this same CDR3. V gene TRBV9 combines with J gene TRBJ2-7; 7 bases fit TRBD2. This CDR3 region has 14 residues. CDR1 is SGDLS and CDR2 is YYNGEE in the germline V gene. The J segment lost 4 bases and the V segment lost 0 bases, leaving 4 bases of the junction unmatched. The CDR3 is CASSVGGSEYEQYF. As DNA, the CDR3 is TGTGCCAGCAGCGTAGGCGGGAGCGAATACGAGCAGTACTTC.

To note about this clone: This may arise from a read error, as a much more abundant clone is one base away. At the DNA level, this CDR3 is encoded by other sequences in the same sample as well. The chain is built from TRBV28 and TRBJ2-7; D is unclear. This CDR3 comprises 11 residues. V dropped 6 bases and J dropped 2 bases, with 5 bases sitting between them. Germline loops: CDR1 MDHEN, CDR2 SYDVKM. As DNA, the CDR3 is TGTGCCAGCAGCTTTACCTACGAGCAGTACTTC. Translated: CASSFTYEQYF.

This clone was picked up one time. The chain links TRBV27 to TRBJ1-3; no reliable D call. V lost 5 bases and J 0 bases, leaving 14 bases between the germline ends. The CDR3 totals 16 residues. Germline V lookup: CDR1 MNHEY, CDR2 SMNVEV (reference sequence). DNA of the CDR3: TGTGCCAGCAGTCCCCTGACGGTGCACTCTGGAAACACCATATATTTT. Its translation is CASSPLTVHSGNTIYF.

This chain connects TRBV6-1 to TRBJ2-7; 8 bases fit TRBD2. J gave up 2 bases and V 3 bases, and 9 bases lay outside the gene matches. The CDR3 is 16 residues long. CDR1 is MNHNS, CDR2 SASEGT, per germline. CDR3 coding DNA: TGTGCCAGCAGTGATCTCCTAGCGGGCTACCCCTACGAGCAGTACTTC. This encodes CASSDLLAGYPYEQYF.

The chain links TRBV9 to TRBJ2-7, with TRBD1 matching over 7 bases. This CDR3 is built from 15 residues. The junction had 6 bases not matched to a gene; V was cut back by 0 bases and J by 3 bases. Germline V gene data show CDR1 as SGDLS and CDR2 as YYNGEE. CDR3 sequence: CASSVGGGAFYEQYF. CDR3 bases: TGTGCCAGCAGCGTAGGAGGGGGCGCGTTCTACGAGCAGTACTTC.

V and J are TRBV28 and TRBJ2-1; possible D gene TRBD2, 5 bases. The CDR3 spans 15 residues. V was pared by 3 bases and J by 2 bases, with 11 bases between. Germline V gene lookup returns CDR1 MDHEN and CDR2 SYDVKM. Here the CDR3 DNA reads TGTGCCAGCAGTTTGCGAGGGCCCCCCTACAATGAGCAGTTCTTC. This gives the protein CASSLRGPPYNEQFF.